This is a list of T cell receptor beta chains from one sample in a study of preoperative IRX-2 immunotherapy in early breast cancer. TCRdb's copy holds only in-frame clones and misses some; the assay was immunoSEQ multiplex PCR. In the table there are 95,000 to 100,000 clones, just over 85% of which are singletons. This specimen consisted of tumor tissue, obtained after IRX-2 immunotherapy. All receptors derive from a human donor with breast cancer. The CDR3 runs from the conserved cysteine through the conserved F or W. The order of the fields is V gene, clone size, CDR3 protein. Not every row has a clone size; where given, it reads once, few, many or a size class.

>TRBV6-8|NA
CASSPDRADQPQHF
>TRBV6-7|NA
CASSKRWGTGATGEAFF
>TRBV5-1|NA
CASSLEGVYNEQFF
>TRBV6-8|few
CASSRFSSIENEKLFF
>TRBV11-3|few
CASSLVGTDEKLFF
>TRBV19|NA
CASSTLTGNLNTEAFF
>TRBV6-8|NA
CASSYFGTSGEETQYF
>TRBV11-3|NA
CASSPGSGSYNEQFF
>TRBV6-8|NA
CASSPGGGRDQHF
>TRBV30|NA
CAWTGGYGYTF
>TRBV12-5|NA
CASEPGTGGFGYTF
>TRBV6-8|NA
CASSSRQGGLHIQYF
>TRBV28|NA
CASSSQGAKDEQYF
>TRBV19|NA
CASSGQPGTGYKNTEAFF
>TRBV4-1|NA
CASSQEGSTYEQYF
>TRBV10-1|once
CASSEALSGRTNEKLFF
>TRBV6-8|NA
CASTERRRGLGGETQYF
>TRBV14|NA
CASTQGAEQYF
>TRBV5-1|NA
CASSFSSSYNEQFF
>TRBV30|NA
CAWSALGLARDYEQYF
>TRBV28|few
CASSLPIEREQYF
>TRBV18|NA
CASSPPRERETQYF
>TRBV7-8|NA
CASSLVDSGGPYTGELFF
>TRBV4-2|NA
CASSFTGGTEAFF
>TRBV5-1|NA
CASSLGQGNEKLFF
>TRBV14|once
CASRRDSQETQYF
>TRBV29-1|NA
CSVEKTQATNYGYTF
>TRBV10-1|NA
CASSASDRGSRANEKLFF
>TRBV5-1|NA
CASSFEGAGNTIYF
>TRBV11-3|NA
CASSRGEVNSPLHF
>TRBV19|NA
CASSSWTGSFPGELFF
>TRBV15|NA
CATSSLAGGTYNEQFF
>TRBV29-1|once
CSVETGGYGYTF
>TRBV29-1|few
CSVVGQGDEKLFF
>TRBV6-8|NA
CASTLDRYSGSYEQYF
>TRBV11-3|once
CASSIFHRGSDTQYF
>TRBV5-1|NA
CASSLDATSSSYEQYF
>TRBV6-8|NA
CASSFPGLVASYNEQFF
>TRBV10-2|NA
CASSMDGSNQPQHF
>TRBV18|NA
CASSPLQGSSYEQYF
>TRBV28|NA
CASNPVRDPYEQYF
>TRBV10-1|NA
CASSERTSNTEAFF
>TRBV18|NA
CASSPETGNNQPQHF
>TRBV5-1|NA
CASSLEAGQGAGYTF
>TRBV28|NA
CASSLTQGEQYF
>TRBV14|once
CASSQGQTPEKLFF
>TRBV18|NA
CASSPRTVPNTGELFF
>TRBV12-5|NA
CASGFGDQPQHF
>TRBV5-1|NA
CASTPGGPNEKLFF